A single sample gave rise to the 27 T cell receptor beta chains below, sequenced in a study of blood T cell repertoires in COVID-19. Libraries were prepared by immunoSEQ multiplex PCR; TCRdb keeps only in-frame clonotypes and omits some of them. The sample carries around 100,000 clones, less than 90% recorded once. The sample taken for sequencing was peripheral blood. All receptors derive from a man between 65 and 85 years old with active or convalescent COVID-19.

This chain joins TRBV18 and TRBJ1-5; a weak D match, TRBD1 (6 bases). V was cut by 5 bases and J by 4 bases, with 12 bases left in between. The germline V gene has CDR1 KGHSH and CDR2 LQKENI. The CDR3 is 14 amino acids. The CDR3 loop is CASSSNRVNQPQHF. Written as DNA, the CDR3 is TGTGCCAGCTCATCTAACAGGGTAAATCAGCCCCAGCATTTT.

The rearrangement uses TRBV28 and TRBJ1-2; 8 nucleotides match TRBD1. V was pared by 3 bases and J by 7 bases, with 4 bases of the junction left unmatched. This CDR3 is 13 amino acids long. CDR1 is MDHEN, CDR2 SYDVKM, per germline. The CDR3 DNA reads TGTGCCAGCAGTTTCGGACAGGGCGCTGGCTACACCTTC. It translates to CASSFGQGAGYTF.

CDR3 DNA sequence: TGTGCCACCAGCAGAGGGGAACAGGGGGCCAGCACAGATACGCAGTATTTT. The encoded protein is CATSRGEQGASTDTQYF. This chain uses TRBV15 with TRBJ2-3; 9 bases are a match to TRBD1. This CDR3 contains 17 residues. CDR1 LNHNV and CDR2 YYDKDF come from the germline V gene (reference sequence). Trimming cost V 1 base and J 0 bases; bases outside gene matches: 5. The full variable domain, with the rest looked up from reference TRBV15 and TRBJ2-3, is DAMVIQNPRYQVTQFGKPVTLSCSQTLNHNVMYWYQQKSSQAPKLLFHYYDKDFNNEADTPDNFQSRRPNTSFCFLDIRSPGLGDTAMYLCATSRGEQGASTDTQYFGPGTRLTVL.

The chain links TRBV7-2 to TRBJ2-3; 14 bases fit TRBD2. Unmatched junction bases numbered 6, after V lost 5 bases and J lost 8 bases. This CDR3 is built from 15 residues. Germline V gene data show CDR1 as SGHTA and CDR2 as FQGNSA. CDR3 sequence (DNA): TGTGCCAGCAGCCCGACTAGCGGGGGGGTGGGTACGCAGTATTTT. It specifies CASSPTSGGVGTQYF.

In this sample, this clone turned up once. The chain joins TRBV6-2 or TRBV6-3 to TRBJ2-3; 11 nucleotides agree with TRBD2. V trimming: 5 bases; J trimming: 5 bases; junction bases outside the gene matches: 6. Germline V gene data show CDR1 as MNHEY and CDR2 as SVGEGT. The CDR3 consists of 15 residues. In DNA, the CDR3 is TGTGCCAGCAGTCGGGGACTAGCGGTGGGAGATACGCAGTATTTT. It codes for CASSRGLAVGDTQYF.

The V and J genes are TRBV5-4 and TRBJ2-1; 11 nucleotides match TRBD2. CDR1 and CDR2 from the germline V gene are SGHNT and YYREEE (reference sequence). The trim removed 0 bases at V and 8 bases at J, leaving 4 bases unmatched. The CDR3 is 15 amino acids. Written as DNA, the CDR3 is TGTGCCAGCAGCTTGGCGACTAGCGGGAACGATGAGCAGTTCTTC. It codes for CASSLATSGNDEQFF.

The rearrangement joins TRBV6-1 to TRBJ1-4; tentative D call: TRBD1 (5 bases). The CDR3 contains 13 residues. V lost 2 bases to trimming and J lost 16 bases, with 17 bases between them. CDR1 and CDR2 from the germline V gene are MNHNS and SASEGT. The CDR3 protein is CASSEIGAASEFF. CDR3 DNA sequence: TGTGCCAGCAGTGAAATTGGGGCAGCCTCTGAGTTTTTT.

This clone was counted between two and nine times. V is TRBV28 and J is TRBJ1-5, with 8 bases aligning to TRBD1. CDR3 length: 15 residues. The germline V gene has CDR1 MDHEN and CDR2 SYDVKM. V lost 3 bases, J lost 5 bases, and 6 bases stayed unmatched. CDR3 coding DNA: TGTGCCAGCAGTTTCAGCAGGGGGCCTTATCAGCCCCAGCATTTT. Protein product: CASSFSRGPYQPQHF. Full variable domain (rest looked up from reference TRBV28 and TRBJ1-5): DVKVTQSSRYLVKRTGEKVFLECVQDMDHENMFWYRQDPGLGLRLIYFSYDVKMKEKGDIPEGYSVSREKKERFSLILESASTNQTSMYLCASSFSRGPYQPQHFGDGTRLSIL.

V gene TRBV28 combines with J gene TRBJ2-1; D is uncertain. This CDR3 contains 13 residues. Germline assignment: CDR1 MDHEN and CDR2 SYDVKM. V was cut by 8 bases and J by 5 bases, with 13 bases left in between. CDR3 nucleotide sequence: TGTGCCAGCTATAGCCGGGTCAACAATGAGCAGTTCTTC. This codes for CASYSRVNNEQFF.

The CDR3: CASSVIPSGDTQYF. The CDR3 nucleotides are TGTGCCAGCAGCGTTATCCCTAGCGGGGATACGCAGTATTTT. The chain uses TRBV9 and TRBJ2-3; 8 positions match TRBD2. V was clipped by 2 bases and J by 6 bases; unmatched bases: 5. The CDR3 covers 14 residues. In germline, CDR1 is SGDLS, CDR2 YYNGEE.

As DNA, the CDR3 is TGTGCCAGCAGCCAAGGCAGGGGGCGAGAGAAGAACACTGAAGCTTTCTTT. It codes for CASSQGRGREKNTEAFF. The chain joins TRBV4-2 to TRBJ1-1, with 8 bases aligning to TRBD1. There are 17 residues in the CDR3. The germline V gene has CDR1 LGHNA and CDR2 YNFKEQ. J gave up 1 base and V 1 base, and 8 bases lay outside the gene matches.

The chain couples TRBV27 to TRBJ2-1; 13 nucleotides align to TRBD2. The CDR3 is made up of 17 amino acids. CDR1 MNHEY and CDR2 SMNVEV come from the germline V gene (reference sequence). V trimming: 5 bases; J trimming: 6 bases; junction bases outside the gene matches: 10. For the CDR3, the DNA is TGTGCCAGCAGTCCCATTCCCGGGACTAGCGGGACCAATGAGCAGTTCTTC. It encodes CASSPIPGTSGTNEQFF.

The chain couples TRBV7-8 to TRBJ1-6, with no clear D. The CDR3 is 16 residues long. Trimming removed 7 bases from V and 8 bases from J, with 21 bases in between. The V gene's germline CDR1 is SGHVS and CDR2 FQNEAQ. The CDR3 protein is CASTSSDPLVDSPLHF. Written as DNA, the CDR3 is TGTGCCAGCACCTCAAGCGATCCCTTGGTGGATTCACCCCTCCACTTT. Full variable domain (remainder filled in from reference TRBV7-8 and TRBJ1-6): GAGVSQSPRYKVAKRGQDVALRCDPISGHVSLFWYQQALGQGPEFLTYFQNEAQLDKSGLPSDRFFAERPEGSVSTLKIQRTQQEDSAVYLCASTSSDPLVDSPLHFGNGTRLTVT.

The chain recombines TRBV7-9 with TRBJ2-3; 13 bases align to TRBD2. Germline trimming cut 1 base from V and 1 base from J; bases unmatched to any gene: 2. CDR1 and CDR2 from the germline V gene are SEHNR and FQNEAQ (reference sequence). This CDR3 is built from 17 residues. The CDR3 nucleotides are TGTGCCAGCAGCTTAGGAGGGACTAGCGGGGGCACAGATACGCAGTATTTT. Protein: CASSLGGTSGGTDTQYF.

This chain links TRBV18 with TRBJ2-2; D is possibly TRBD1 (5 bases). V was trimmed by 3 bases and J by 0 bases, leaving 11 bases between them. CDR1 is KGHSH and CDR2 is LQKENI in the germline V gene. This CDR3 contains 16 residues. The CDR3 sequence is CASSPLGASNTGELFF. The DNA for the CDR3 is TGTGCCAGCTCACCCTTAGGGGCTTCGAACACCGGGGAGCTGTTTTTT. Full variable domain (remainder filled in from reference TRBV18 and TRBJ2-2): NAGVMQNPRHLVRRRGQEARLRCSPMKGHSHVYWYRQLPEEGLKFMVYLQKENIIDESGMPKERFSAEFPKEGPSILRIQQVVRGDSAAYFCASSPLGASNTGELFFGEGSRLTVL.

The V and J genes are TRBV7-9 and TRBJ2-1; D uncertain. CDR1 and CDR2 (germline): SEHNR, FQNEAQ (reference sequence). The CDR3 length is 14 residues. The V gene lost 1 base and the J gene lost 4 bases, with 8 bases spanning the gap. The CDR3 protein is CASSLDGGYNEQFF. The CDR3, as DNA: TGTGCCAGCAGCTTAGATGGCGGATACAATGAGCAGTTCTTC. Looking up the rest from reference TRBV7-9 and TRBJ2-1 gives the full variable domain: DTGVSQNPRHKITKRGQNVTFRCDPISEHNRLYWYRQTLGQGPEFLTYFQNEAQLEKSRLLSDRFSAERPKGSFSTLEIQRTEQGDSAMYLCASSLDGGYNEQFFGPGTRLTVL.

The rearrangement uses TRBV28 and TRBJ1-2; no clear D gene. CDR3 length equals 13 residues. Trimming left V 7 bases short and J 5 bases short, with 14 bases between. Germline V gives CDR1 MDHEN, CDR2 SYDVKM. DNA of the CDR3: TGTGCCAGCACCTTGAGAGTCGATTATGGCTACACCTTC. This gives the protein CASTLRVDYGYTF.

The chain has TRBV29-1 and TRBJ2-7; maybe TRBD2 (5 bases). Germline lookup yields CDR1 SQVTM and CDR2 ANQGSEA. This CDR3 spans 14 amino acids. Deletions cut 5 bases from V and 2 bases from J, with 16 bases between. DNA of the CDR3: TGCAGCGTTTCCGAAGACGGACTTACCTACGAGCAGTACTTC. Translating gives CSVSEDGLTYEQYF.

The CDR3 bases are TGCGCCAGCAGCTTGGCCCTAGGATCAGCCTACGAGCAGTACTTC. The encoded protein is CASSLALGSAYEQYF. The V call is TRBV5-1, the J call TRBJ2-7; D is ambiguous. From germline, CDR1 is SGHRS and CDR2 YFSETQ. The CDR3 consists of 15 residues. The V end was cut by 0 bases, the J end by 2 bases, with 12 bases between.

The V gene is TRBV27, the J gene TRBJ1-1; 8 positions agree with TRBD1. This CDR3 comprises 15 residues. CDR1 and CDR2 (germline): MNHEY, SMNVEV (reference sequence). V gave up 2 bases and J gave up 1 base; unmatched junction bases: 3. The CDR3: CASSLTGQGNTEAFF. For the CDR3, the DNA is TGTGCCAGCAGTTTAACCGGACAGGGGAACACTGAAGCTTTCTTT.

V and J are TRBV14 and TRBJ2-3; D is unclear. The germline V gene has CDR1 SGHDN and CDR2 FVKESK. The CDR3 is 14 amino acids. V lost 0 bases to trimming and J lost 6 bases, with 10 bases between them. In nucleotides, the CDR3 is TGTGCCAGCAGCCAAGATCTCAGGTGGGATACGCAGTATTTT. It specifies CASSQDLRWDTQYF.

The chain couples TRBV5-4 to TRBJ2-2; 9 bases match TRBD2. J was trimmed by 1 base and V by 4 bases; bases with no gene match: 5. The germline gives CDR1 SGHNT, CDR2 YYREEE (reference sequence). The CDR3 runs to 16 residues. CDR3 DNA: TGTGCCAGCAGCCCCGGGCGGGGGGGGAACACCGGGGAGCTGTTTTTT. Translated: CASSPGRGGNTGELFF.

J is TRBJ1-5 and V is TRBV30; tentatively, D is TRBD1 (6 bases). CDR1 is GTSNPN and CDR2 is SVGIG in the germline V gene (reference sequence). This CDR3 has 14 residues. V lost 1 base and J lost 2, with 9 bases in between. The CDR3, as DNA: TGTGCCTGGAGTGAAGGGGGAGGCAATCAGCCCCAGCATTTT. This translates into CAWSEGGGNQPQHF. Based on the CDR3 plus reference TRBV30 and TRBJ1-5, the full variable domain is SQTIHQWPATLVQPVGSPLSLECTVEGTSNPNLYWYRQAAGRGLQLLFYSVGIGQISSEVPQNLSASRPQDRQFILSSKKLLLSDSGFYLCAWSEGGGNQPQHFGDGTRLSIL.

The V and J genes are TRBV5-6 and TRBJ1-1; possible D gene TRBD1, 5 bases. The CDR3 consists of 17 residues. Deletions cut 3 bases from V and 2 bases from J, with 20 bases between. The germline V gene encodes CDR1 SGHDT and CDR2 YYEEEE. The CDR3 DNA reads TGTGCCAGCAGCTCGAGACAAGCGGGGCAAAAAAACACTGAAGCTTTCTTT. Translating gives CASSSRQAGQKNTEAFF.

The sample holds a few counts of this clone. CDR3 sequence: CASSPETGGFYEQYF. CDR3 DNA sequence: TGTGCCAGCAGCCCGGAGACAGGGGGATTCTACGAGCAGTACTTC. The rearrangement joins TRBV4-2 to TRBJ2-7; 9 positions agree with TRBD1. Germline trimming cut 4 bases from V and 3 bases from J; bases unmatched to any gene: 7. CDR1 is LGHNA, CDR2 YNFKEQ, per germline. The CDR3 length is 15 residues.

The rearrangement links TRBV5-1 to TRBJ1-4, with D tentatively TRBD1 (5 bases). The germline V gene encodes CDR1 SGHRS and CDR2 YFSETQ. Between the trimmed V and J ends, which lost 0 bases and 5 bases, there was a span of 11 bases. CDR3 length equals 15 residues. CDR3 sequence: CASSLGGAGNEKLFF. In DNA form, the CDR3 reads TGCGCCAGCAGCTTGGGTGGGGCAGGGAATGAAAAACTGTTTTTT. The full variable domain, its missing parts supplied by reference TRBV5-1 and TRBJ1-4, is KAGVTQTPRYLIKTRGQQVTLSCSPISGHRSVSWYQQTPGQGLQFLFEYFSETQRNKGNFPGRFSGRQFSNSRSEMNVSTLELGDSALYLCASSLGGAGNEKLFFGSGTQLSVL.

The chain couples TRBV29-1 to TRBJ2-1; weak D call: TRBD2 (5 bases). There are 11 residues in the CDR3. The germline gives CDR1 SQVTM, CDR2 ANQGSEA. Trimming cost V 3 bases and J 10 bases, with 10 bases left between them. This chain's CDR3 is CSVDRGAEQFF. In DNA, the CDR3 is TGCAGCGTTGACCGGGGAGCGGAGCAGTTCTTC.